This T cell receptor (beta chain) came from a study of blood T cell repertoires in COVID-19. On the study more broadly: The analysed material was cDNA or gDNA that came from T cells, B-cell-depleted T cells, or PBMCs.

The CDR3 has 22 amino acids. Germline values: CDR1 SGHVS, CDR2 FQNEAQ. Trimming cost V 0 bases and J 0 bases; bases outside gene matches: 15. Source study methods: Amplification of reference gene primers was used by the study to estimate nucleated cell counts. The repertoire was sequenced with immunoSEQ multiplex PCR; TCRdb's copy has only in-frame clones and lacks some. V, J and clone size derive from that table, while D and trimming were established from the DNA sequence. The sample yields hundreds of thousands of clones, 90% seen once. Residents of under 25 US areas, aged roughly 18 to 89 years, made up the participants. Cohort allocation depended upon clinical history that participants reported.

The sequenced sample consisted of PBMCs or T cells enriched from blood (not recorded which). The TCR was taken from a young woman with acute COVID-19. The chain links TRBV7-8 to TRBJ2-1, with 12 nucleotides matching TRBD2. CDR3 sequence (DNA): TGTGCCAGCAGCTTAGCTCGTTTTCCGGGACTAGCGGGCAAGAGCTCCTACAATGAGCAGTTCTTC. It codes for CASSLARFPGLAGKSSYNEQFF.